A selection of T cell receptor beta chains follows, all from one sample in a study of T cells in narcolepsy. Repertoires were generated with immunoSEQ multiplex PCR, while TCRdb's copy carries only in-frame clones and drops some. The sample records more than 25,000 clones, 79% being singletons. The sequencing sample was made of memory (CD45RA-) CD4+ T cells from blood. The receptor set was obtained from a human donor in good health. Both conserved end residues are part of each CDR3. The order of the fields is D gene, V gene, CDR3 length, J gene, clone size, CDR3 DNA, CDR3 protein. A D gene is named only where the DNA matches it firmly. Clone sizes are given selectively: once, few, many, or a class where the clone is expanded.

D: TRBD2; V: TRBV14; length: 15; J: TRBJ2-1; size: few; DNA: TGTGCCAGCAGCCAATTTAGCGGGAATAGGGGTGAGCAGTTCTTC; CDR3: CASSQFSGNRGEQFF
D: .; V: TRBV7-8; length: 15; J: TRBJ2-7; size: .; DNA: TGTGCCAGCAGCTTTCAATTCTCATCCTCCTACGAGCAGTACTTC; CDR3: CASSFQFSSSYEQYF
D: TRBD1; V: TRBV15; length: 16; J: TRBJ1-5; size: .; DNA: TGTGCCACCAGCAGAGATAGGGACAGGGACAATCAGCCCCAGCATTTT; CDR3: CATSRDRDRDNQPQHF
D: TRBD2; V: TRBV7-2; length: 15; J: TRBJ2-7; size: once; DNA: TGTGCCAGCAGCTCATCCGGACTCACGGGAGGGGAGCAGTACTTC; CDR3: CASSSSGLTGGEQYF
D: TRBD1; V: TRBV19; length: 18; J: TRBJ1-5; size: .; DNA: TGTGCCAGTAGCAAGTATCCCTCGGGGACAGGGAGCAATCAGCCCCAGCATTTT; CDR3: CASSKYPSGTGSNQPQHF
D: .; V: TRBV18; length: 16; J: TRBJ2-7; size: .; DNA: TGTGCCAGCTCTTCCTCCTGGGCAGGGGCATCCTACGAGCAGTACTTC; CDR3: CASSSSWAGASYEQYF
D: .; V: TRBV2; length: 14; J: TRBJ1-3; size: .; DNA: TGTGCCACCTCAAGGGAACACTCTGGAAACACCATATATTTT; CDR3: CATSREHSGNTIYF
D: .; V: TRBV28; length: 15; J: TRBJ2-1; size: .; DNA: TGTGCCAGCAGTTTACGGGGACCCGGCTACAATGAGCAGTTCTTC; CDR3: CASSLRGPGYNEQFF
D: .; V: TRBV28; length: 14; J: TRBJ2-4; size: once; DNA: TGTGCCAGCAGTTTTGGAGGGGTTAAAAACATTCAGTACTTC; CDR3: CASSFGGVKNIQYF
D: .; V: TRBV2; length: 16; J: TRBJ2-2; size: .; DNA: TGTGCCAGCAGTGGGGTGGGCAGAGCGAACACCGGGGAGCTGTTTTTT; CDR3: CASSGVGRANTGELFF
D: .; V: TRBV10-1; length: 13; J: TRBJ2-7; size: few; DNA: TGCGCCAGCAGTCAGGGCATCCTCGGGGAGCAGTACTTC; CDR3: CASSQGILGEQYF
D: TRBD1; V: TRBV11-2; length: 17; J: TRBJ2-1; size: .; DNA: TGTGCCAGCAGCCCGGCGGGGACAGGGTGGAGGTACAATGAGCAGTTCTTC; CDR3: CASSPAGTGWRYNEQFF
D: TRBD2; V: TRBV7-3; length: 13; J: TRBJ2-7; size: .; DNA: TGTGCCAGCAGCTTAGGCCCCGGGAGGGAGCAGTACTTC; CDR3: CASSLGPGREQYF
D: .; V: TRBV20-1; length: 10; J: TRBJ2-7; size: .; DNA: TGCAGTGTGGGATACTACGAGCAGTACTTC; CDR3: CSVGYYEQYF
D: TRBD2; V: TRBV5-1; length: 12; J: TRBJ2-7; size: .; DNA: TGCGCCAGCGCTAGCGGGGGTTACGAGCAGTACTTC; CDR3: CASASGGYEQYF
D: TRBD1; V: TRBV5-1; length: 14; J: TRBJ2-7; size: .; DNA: TGTGCCAGCAGCTCATGGACAGGGTCCCACGAGCAGTACTTC; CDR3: CASSSWTGSHEQYF
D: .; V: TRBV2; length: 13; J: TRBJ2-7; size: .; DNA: TGTGCCAGCGCGGTAGGGGGGACCTACGAGCAGTACTTC; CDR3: CASAVGGTYEQYF
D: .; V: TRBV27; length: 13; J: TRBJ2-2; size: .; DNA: TGTGCCAGCAGTTTCGGGGATGGCGGGGAGCTGTTTTTT; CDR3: CASSFGDGGELFF
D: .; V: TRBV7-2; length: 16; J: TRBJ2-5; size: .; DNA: TGTGCCAGCAGCCCCACCTCCGGGACTTATGAAGGGACCCAGTACTTC; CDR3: CASSPTSGTYEGTQYF
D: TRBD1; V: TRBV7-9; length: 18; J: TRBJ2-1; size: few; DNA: TGTGCCAGCAGCTTAAGGACAGGGGGTATCAGCTCCTACAATGAGCAGTTCTTC; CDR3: CASSLRTGGISSYNEQFF
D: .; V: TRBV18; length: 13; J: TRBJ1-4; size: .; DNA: TGTGCCAGCTCATCATCGACTCAGGGGAAACTGTTTTTT; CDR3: CASSSSTQGKLFF
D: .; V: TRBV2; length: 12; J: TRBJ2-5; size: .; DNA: TGTGCCAGGTCGGGCCTAGGAGAGACCCAGTACTTC; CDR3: CARSGLGETQYF
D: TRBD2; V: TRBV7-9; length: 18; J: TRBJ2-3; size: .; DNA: TGTGCCAGCAGCCCCGGGAGGACGGGAGGGCCACTTGGAGATACGCAGTATTTT; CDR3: CASSPGRTGGPLGDTQYF
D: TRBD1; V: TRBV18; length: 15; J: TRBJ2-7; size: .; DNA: TGTGCCAGCTCACCGGGACAGGGACTAATCTACGAGCAGTACTTC; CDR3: CASSPGQGLIYEQYF
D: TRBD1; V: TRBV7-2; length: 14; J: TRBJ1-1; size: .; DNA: TGTGCCAGCAGCTCGACTCAGGGGGCCGGTGAAGCTTTCTTT; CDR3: CASSSTQGAGEAFF
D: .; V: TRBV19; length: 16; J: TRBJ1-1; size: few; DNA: TGTGCCAGTAGTATAGGGGTAGGGCAGGGCGAGGCTGAAGCTTTCTTT; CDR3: CASSIGVGQGEAEAFF
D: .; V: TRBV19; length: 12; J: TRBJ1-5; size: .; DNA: TGTGCCAGTAGTATAGCCAAGCAGCCCCAGCATTTT; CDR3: CASSIAKQPQHF
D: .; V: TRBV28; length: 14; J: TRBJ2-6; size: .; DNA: TGTGCCAGCAGTTTCCGCTCTGGGGCCAACGTCCTGACTTTC; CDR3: CASSFRSGANVLTF
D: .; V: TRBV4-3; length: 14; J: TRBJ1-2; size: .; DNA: TGCGCCAGCAGCCAAGATATGGGATACTATGGCTACACCTTC; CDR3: CASSQDMGYYGYTF
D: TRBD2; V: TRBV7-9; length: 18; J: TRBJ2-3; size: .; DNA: TGTGCCAGCAGCTTAGCAGAAGCGGGGGGGGCCGGGTCAGATACGCAGTATTTT; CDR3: CASSLAEAGGAGSDTQYF
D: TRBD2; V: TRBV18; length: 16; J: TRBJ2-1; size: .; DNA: TGTGCCAGCTCAACTAAGCTAGCGGGGGACTACAATGAGCAGTTCTTC; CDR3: CASSTKLAGDYNEQFF
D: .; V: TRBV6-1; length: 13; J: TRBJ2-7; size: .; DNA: TGTGCCAGCAGTGAACAGGGTAGCGGCGAGCAGTACTTC; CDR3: CASSEQGSGEQYF
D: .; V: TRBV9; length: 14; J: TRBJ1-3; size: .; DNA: TGTGCCAGCAGCCCCAGACAGAGTGGAAACACCATATATTTT; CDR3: CASSPRQSGNTIYF
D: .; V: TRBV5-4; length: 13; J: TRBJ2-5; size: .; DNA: TGTGCCAGCAGCTTTTCCTCCATAGAGACCCAGTACTTC; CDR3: CASSFSSIETQYF
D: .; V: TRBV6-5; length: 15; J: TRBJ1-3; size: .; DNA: TGTGCCAGCGGAGGCATGCTTAGCTCTGGAAACACCATATATTTT; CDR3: CASGGMLSSGNTIYF
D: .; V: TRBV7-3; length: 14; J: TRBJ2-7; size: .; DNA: TGTGCCAGCAGCCCCGACAGCCAAACCTACGAGCAGTACTTC; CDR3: CASSPDSQTYEQYF
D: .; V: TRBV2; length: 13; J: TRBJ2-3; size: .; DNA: TGTGCCCTGGAGGATGGGAGCACAGATACGCAGTATTTT; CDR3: CALEDGSTDTQYF
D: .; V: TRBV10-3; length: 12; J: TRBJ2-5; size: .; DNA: TGTGCCATCAGTGATGCCTTAGAGACCCAGTACTTC; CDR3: CAISDALETQYF
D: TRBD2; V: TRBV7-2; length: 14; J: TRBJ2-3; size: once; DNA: TGTGCCAGCAGCGTGACTAGCGCCCTAGATACGCAGTATTTT; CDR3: CASSVTSALDTQYF
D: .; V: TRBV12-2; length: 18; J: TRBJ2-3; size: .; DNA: TGTGCAAGTCGCTTAGCCTATGTCACAGGGAGTAGCACAGATACGCAGTATTTT; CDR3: CASRLAYVTGSSTDTQYF
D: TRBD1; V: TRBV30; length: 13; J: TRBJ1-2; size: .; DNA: TGTGCCTGGACTCTGACAGGGGGTCGTGGCTACACCTTC; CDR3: CAWTLTGGRGYTF
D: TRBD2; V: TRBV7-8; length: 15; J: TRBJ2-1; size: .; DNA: TGTGCCAGCAGCCACCGACTAGCGAGGCGAAATGAGCAGTTCTTC; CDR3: CASSHRLARRNEQFF
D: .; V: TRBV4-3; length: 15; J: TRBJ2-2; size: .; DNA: TGCGCCAGCAGCCAAGATCGAAGGTACACCGGGGAGCTGTTTTTT; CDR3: CASSQDRRYTGELFF
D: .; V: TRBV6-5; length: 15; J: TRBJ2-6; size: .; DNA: TGTGCCAGCTGTAAGGGGGGCGGTGGGGCCAACGTCCTGACTTTC; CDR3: CASCKGGGGANVLTF
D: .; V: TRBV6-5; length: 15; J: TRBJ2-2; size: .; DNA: TGTGCCAGCAGTTATCAAGAACGCTTGGCCGGGGAGCTGTTTTTT; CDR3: CASSYQERLAGELFF
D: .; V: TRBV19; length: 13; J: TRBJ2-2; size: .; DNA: TGTGCCAGTAGGTCCAGAGGCACCGGGGAGCTGTTTTTT; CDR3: CASRSRGTGELFF
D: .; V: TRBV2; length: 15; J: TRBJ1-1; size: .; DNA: TGTGCCAGCAGCCCCAGATGGGGCCTGAACACTGAAGCTTTCTTT; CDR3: CASSPRWGLNTEAFF
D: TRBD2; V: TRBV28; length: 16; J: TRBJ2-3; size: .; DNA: TGTGCCAGCAGTTTCACGGCGGGGGGGGGCACAGATACGCAGTATTTT; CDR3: CASSFTAGGGTDTQYF
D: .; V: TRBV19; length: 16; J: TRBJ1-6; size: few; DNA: TGTGCCAGTAGTGGACAGTACCGCGCTGAGAATTCACCCCTCCACTTT; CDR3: CASSGQYRAENSPLHF
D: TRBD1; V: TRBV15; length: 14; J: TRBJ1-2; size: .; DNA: TGTGCCACCAGCAGAGGAGGGACAGACTATGGCTACACCTTC; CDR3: CATSRGGTDYGYTF
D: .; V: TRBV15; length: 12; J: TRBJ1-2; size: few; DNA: TGTGCCACCAGCAGGGACAGCTATGGCTACACCTTC; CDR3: CATSRDSYGYTF
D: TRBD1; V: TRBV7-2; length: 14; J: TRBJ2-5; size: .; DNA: TGTGCCAGCAGCTACGACAGGGGGCGCGAGACCCAGTACTTC; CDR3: CASSYDRGRETQYF
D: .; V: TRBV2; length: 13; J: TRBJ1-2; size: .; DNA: TGTGCCAGCAGACCGACTGAAGACTATGGCTACACCTTC; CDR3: CASRPTEDYGYTF
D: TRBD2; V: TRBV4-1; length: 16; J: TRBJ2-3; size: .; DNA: TGTGCCAGCAGCCAAGATGGGGCGGGAGGGGCAGATACGCAGTATTTT; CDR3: CASSQDGAGGADTQYF